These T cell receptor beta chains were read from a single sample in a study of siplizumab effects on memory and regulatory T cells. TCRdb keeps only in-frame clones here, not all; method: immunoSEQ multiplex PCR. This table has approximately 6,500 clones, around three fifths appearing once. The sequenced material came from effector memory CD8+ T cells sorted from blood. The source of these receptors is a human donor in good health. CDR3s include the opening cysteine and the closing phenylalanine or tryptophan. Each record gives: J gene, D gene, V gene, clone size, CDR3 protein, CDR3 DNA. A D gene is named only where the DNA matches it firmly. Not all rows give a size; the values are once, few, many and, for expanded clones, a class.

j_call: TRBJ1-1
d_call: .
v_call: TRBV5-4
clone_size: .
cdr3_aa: CASSSGSAEAFF
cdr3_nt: TGTGCCAGCAGCTCTGGGAGCGCTGAAGCTTTCTTT

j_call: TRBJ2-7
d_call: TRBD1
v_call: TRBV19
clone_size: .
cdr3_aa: CASSLRQGAYEQYF
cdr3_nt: TGTGCCAGTAGTCTCAGACAGGGGGCTTACGAGCAGTACTTC

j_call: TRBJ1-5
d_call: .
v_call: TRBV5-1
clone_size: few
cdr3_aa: CASSLVYGSNQPQHF
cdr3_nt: TGCGCCAGCAGCTTGGTTTATGGTAGCAATCAGCCCCAGCATTTT

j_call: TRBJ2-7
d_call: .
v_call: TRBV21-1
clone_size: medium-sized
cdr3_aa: CASSSTFLTGTSLYEQYF
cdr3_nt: TGTGCCAGCAGCTCGACCTTCTTGACCGGGACTAGTTTGTACGAGCAGTACTTC

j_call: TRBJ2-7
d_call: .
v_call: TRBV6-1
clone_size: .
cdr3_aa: CASSLGYEQYF
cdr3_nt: TGTGCCAGCAGCCTCGGATACGAGCAGTACTTC

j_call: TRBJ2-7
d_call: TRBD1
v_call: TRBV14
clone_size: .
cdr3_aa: CASSRDRALEQYF
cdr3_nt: TGTGCCAGCAGCCGGGACAGGGCGCTCGAGCAGTACTTC

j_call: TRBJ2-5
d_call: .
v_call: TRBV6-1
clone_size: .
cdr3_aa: CASSEGRDQETQYF
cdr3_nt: TGTGCCAGCAGTGAAGGACGGGACCAAGAGACCCAGTACTTC

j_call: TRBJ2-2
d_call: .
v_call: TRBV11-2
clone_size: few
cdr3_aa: CASSLGIIVDTGELFF
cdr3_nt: TGTGCCAGCAGCCTGGGAATTATAGTCGACACCGGGGAGCTGTTTTTT

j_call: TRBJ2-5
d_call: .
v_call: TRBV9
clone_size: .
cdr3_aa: CASSDPGHAWGETQYF
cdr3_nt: TGTGCCAGCAGCGACCCGGGTCATGCGTGGGGAGAGACCCAGTACTTC

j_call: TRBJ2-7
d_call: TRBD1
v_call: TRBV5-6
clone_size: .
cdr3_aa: CASGDRSSYEQYF
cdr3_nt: TGTGCCAGCGGGGACAGGAGCTCCTACGAGCAGTACTTC

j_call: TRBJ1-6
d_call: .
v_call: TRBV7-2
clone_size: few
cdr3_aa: CASSFMTGISPLHF
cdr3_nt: TGTGCCAGCAGCTTCATGACAGGCATATCACCCCTCCACTTT

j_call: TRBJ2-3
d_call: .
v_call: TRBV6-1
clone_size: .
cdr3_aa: CASRVLGDTQYF
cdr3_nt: TGTGCCAGCAGAGTACTAGGAGATACGCAGTATTTT

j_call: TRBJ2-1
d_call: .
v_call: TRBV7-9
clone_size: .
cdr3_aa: CASNLGGEQFF
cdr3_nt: TGTGCCAGCAATCTCGGGGGTGAGCAGTTCTTC

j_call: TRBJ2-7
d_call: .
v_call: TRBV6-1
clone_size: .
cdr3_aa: CASSEMVGSSYEQYF
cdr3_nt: TGTGCCAGCAGTGAAATGGTAGGCAGCTCCTACGAGCAGTACTTC

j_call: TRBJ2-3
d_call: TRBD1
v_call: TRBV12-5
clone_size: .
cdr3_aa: CASGPGQGAGDTQYF
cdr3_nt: TGTGCTAGTGGTCCGGGACAGGGGGCTGGAGATACGCAGTATTTT

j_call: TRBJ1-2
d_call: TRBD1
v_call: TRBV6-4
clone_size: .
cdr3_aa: CASSDGTGTYGYTF
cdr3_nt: TGTGCCAGCAGTGACGGGACAGGGACCTATGGCTACACCTTC

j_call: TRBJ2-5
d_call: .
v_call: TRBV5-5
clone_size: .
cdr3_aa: CASSPDIQETQYF
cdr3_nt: TGTGCCAGCAGCCCAGACATCCAAGAGACCCAGTACTTC

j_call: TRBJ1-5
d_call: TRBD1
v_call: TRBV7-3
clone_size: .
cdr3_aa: CASRPGTAKSAQHF
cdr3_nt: TGTGCCAGCAGACCCGGGACAGCTAAATCAGCCCAGCATTTT

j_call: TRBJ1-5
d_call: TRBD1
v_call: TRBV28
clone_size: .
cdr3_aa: CASSLGQGFRQPQHF
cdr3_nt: TGTGCCAGCAGTTTAGGACAGGGGTTTCGACAGCCCCAGCATTTT

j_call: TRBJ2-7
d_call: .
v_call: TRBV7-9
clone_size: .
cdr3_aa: CASSLGQTPYEQYF
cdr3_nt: TGTGCCAGCAGCTTAGGGCAGACTCCCTACGAGCAGTACTTC

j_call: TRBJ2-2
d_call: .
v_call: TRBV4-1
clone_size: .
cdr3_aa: CASSQDTQGYTGELFF
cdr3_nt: TGCGCCAGCAGCCAAGATACGCAGGGATACACCGGGGAGCTGTTTTTT

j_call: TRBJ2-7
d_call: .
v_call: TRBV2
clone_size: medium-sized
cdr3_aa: CASSYETGPLYEQYF
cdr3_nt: TGTGCCAGCAGTTACGAGACAGGCCCCCTCTACGAGCAGTACTTC

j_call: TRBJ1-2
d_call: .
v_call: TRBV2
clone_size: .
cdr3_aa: CASSGTELPNYGYTF
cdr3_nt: TGTGCCAGCAGCGGGACGGAACTTCCTAACTATGGCTACACCTTC

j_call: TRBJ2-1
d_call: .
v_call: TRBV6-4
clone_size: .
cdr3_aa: CASSDRDGGREQFF
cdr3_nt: TGTGCCAGCAGTGACCGAGACGGGGGAAGGGAGCAGTTCTTC

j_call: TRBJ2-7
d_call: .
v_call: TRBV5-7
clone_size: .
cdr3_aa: CASMEGNEQYF
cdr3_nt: TGTGCCAGCATGGAGGGCAACGAGCAGTACTTC

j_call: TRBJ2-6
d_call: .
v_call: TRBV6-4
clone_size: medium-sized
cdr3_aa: CASSEGSGANVLTF
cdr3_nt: TGTGCCAGCAGTGAGGGATCTGGGGCCAACGTCCTGACTTTC

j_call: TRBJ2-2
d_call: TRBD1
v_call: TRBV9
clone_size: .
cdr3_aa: CASSAPTGTNTGELFF
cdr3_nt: TGTGCCAGCAGCGCCCCGACAGGGACCAACACCGGGGAGCTGTTTTTT

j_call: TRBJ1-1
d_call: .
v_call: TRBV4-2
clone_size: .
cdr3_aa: CASSQGVNTEAFF
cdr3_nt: TGTGCCAGCAGCCAAGGTGTGAACACTGAAGCTTTCTTT

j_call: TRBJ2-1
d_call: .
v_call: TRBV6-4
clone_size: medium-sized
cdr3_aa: CASSVGGANEQFF
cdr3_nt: TGTGCCAGCAGTGTCGGGGGTGCCAATGAGCAGTTCTTC

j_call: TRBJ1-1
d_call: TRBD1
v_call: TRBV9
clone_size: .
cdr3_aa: CASSPRQGKLTEAFF
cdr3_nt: TGTGCCAGCAGCCCTCGACAGGGCAAGTTAACTGAAGCTTTCTTT

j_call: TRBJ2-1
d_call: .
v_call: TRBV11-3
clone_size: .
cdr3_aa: CASSLGTGDHEQFF
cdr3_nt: TGTGCCAGCAGCTTAGGTACAGGTGACCATGAGCAGTTCTTC

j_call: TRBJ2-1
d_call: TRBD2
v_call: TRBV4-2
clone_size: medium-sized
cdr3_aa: CASSQETSGGADEQFF
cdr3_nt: TGTGCCAGCAGCCAGGAGACTAGCGGGGGGGCGGATGAGCAGTTCTTC

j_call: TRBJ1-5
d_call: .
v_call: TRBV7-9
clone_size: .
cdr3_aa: CASSLSRGNQPQHF
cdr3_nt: TGTGCCAGCAGCTTATCACGGGGCAATCAGCCCCAGCATTTT

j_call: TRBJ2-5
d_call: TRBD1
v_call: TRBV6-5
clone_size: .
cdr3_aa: CASSGAGTGKETQYF
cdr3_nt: TGTGCCAGCAGTGGGGCCGGGACAGGGAAAGAGACCCAGTACTTC

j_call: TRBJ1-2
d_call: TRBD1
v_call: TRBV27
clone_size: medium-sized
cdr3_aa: CASRGQGAGGYTF
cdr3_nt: TGTGCCAGCAGGGGACAGGGGGCAGGTGGCTACACCTTC

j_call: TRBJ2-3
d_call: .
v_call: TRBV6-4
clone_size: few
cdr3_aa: CASSRAQGGDTQYF
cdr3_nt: TGTGCCAGCAGCCGGGCCCAGGGAGGAGATACGCAGTATTTT

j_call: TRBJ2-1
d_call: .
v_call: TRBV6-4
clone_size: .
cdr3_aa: CASSEDADSYNEQFF
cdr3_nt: TGTGCCAGCAGTGAGGATGCGGACTCCTACAATGAGCAGTTCTTC

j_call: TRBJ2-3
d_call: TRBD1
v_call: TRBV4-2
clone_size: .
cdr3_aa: CASSQDIPGQGTDTQYF
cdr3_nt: TGTGCCAGCAGCCAAGATATTCCGGGACAGGGCACAGATACGCAGTATTTT

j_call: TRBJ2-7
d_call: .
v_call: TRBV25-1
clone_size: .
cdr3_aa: CASSEGDRGEQYF
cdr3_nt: TGTGCCAGCAGTGAAGGGGACCGCGGAGAGCAGTACTTC

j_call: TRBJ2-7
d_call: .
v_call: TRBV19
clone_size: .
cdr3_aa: CASSMSGTTYEQYF
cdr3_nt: TGTGCCAGTAGTATGTCCGGAACTACCTACGAGCAGTACTTC

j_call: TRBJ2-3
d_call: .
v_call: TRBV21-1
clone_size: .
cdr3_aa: CASSLPIRDWTTRMSTDTQYF
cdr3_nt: TGTGCCAGCAGCTTACCCATCCGGGACTGGACGACGAGAATGAGCACAGATACGCAGTATTTT

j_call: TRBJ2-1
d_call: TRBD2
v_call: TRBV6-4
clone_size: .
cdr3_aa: CASSDSSGDYNEQFF
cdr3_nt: TGTGCCAGCAGTGACTCAAGCGGGGACTACAATGAGCAGTTCTTC

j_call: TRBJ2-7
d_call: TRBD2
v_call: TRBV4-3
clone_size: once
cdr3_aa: CASSQDRGAYEQYF
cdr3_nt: TGCGCCAGCAGCCAAGACCGGGGGGCCTACGAGCAGTACTTC